This is a list of T cell receptor beta chains from one sample in a study of CD8+ T cells in alopecia areata. The assay was immunoSEQ multiplex PCR, and TCRdb's table has in-frame clones only and misses some. The repertoire has 150,000 to 250,000 clones, 60% of them found once; the top ten carry 3% to 3.5%. The sequenced sample was CD4+ T cells sorted from blood, obtained at week 4, from a patient treated with tofacitinib. These receptor sequences come from a human donor with alopecia areata. Both conserved end residues are part of each CDR3. D genes are given only for firm matches. A clone size is listed for some rows: how often the clone was seen (once, few, many), or a class if it is expanded.

len: 15
abundance: -
v_gene: TRBV6-5
d_gene: TRBD1
j_gene: TRBJ1-4
CDR3aa: CASSSKTGANEKLFF
CDR3nt: TGTGCCAGCAGTTCCAAGACAGGGGCTAATGAAAAACTGTTTTTT

len: 15
abundance: -
v_gene: TRBV2
d_gene: TRBD2
j_gene: TRBJ2-1
CDR3aa: CASSEASGGYNEQFF
CDR3nt: TGTGCCAGCAGTGAAGCTAGCGGGGGGTACAATGAGCAGTTCTTC

len: 18
abundance: -
v_gene: TRBV9
d_gene: TRBD2
j_gene: TRBJ2-6
CDR3aa: CASSTRLAGFSGANVLTF
CDR3nt: TGTGCCAGCAGCACCCGACTAGCGGGGTTCTCTGGGGCCAACGTCCTGACTTTC

len: 16
abundance: -
v_gene: TRBV4-2
d_gene: TRBD1
j_gene: TRBJ1-2
CDR3aa: CASSQGGQGLNYGYTF
CDR3nt: TGTGCCAGCAGCCAAGGGGGACAGGGCCTAAACTATGGCTACACCTTC

len: 13
abundance: -
v_gene: TRBV30
d_gene: -
j_gene: TRBJ1-5
CDR3aa: CAWSASRNQPQHF
CDR3nt: TGTGCCTGGAGTGCGAGTCGCAATCAGCCCCAGCATTTT

len: 14
abundance: -
v_gene: TRBV5-1
d_gene: -
j_gene: TRBJ2-1
CDR3aa: CASSQQGIANEQFF
CDR3nt: TGCGCCAGCAGCCAGCAGGGGATCGCCAATGAGCAGTTCTTC

len: 14
abundance: few
v_gene: TRBV7-2
d_gene: -
j_gene: TRBJ2-7
CDR3aa: CASSLDSGPYEQYF
CDR3nt: TGTGCCAGCAGCTTAGACAGTGGCCCCTACGAGCAGTACTTC

len: 15
abundance: few
v_gene: TRBV27
d_gene: TRBD1
j_gene: TRBJ1-6
CDR3aa: CASSKGARGYSPLHF
CDR3nt: TGTGCCAGCAGTAAGGGGGCTCGAGGGTATTCACCCCTCCACTTT

len: 16
abundance: -
v_gene: TRBV29-1
d_gene: -
j_gene: TRBJ2-3
CDR3aa: CSVDSGRQISTDTQYF
CDR3nt: TGCAGCGTTGATTCGGGACGCCAGATTAGCACAGATACGCAGTATTTT

len: 14
abundance: -
v_gene: TRBV14
d_gene: -
j_gene: TRBJ1-6
CDR3aa: CASSQRAPNSPLHF
CDR3nt: TGTGCCAGCAGCCAGAGAGCTCCTAATTCACCCCTCCACTTT

len: 15
abundance: -
v_gene: TRBV6-6
d_gene: -
j_gene: TRBJ2-7
CDR3aa: CASTQGGTYSYEQYF
CDR3nt: TGTGCCAGCACCCAAGGCGGGACCTACTCCTACGAGCAGTACTTC

len: 13
abundance: -
v_gene: TRBV25-1
d_gene: -
j_gene: TRBJ1-6
CDR3aa: CAGTEGHASPLHF
CDR3nt: TGTGCCGGCACCGAGGGTCACGCTTCACCCCTCCACTTT

len: 14
abundance: -
v_gene: TRBV4-1
d_gene: -
j_gene: TRBJ2-7
CDR3aa: CASRPDLRFFEQYF
CDR3nt: TGCGCCAGCAGACCCGATTTGAGATTTTTTGAGCAGTACTTC

len: 13
abundance: few
v_gene: TRBV19
d_gene: -
j_gene: TRBJ1-1
CDR3aa: CASSMEGNTEAFF
CDR3nt: TGTGCCAGTAGTATGGAGGGGAACACTGAAGCTTTCTTT

len: 14
abundance: few
v_gene: TRBV29-1
d_gene: -
j_gene: TRBJ1-1
CDR3aa: CSVGAILADTEAFF
CDR3nt: TGCAGCGTCGGGGCCATTCTGGCGGACACTGAAGCTTTCTTT

len: 14
abundance: -
v_gene: TRBV6-5
d_gene: TRBD1
j_gene: TRBJ2-5
CDR3aa: CASSYGQDQETQYF
CDR3nt: TGTGCCAGCAGTTACGGACAGGACCAAGAGACCCAGTACTTC

len: 11
abundance: -
v_gene: TRBV30
d_gene: TRBD1
j_gene: TRBJ1-2
CDR3aa: CACGQVYGYTF
CDR3nt: TGTGCCTGCGGACAGGTCTATGGCTACACCTTC

len: 12
abundance: -
v_gene: TRBV30
d_gene: -
j_gene: TRBJ1-5
CDR3aa: CAWSGTNQPQHF
CDR3nt: TGTGCCTGGAGTGGGACCAATCAGCCCCAGCATTTT

len: 15
abundance: -
v_gene: TRBV5-4
d_gene: -
j_gene: TRBJ1-1
CDR3aa: CASSYRVGGNTEAFF
CDR3nt: TGTGCCAGCAGCTACAGGGTTGGTGGGAACACTGAAGCTTTCTTT

len: 14
abundance: once
v_gene: TRBV30
d_gene: TRBD1
j_gene: TRBJ1-1
CDR3aa: CAWTMDRGNTEAFF
CDR3nt: TGTGCCTGGACGATGGACAGGGGAAACACTGAAGCTTTCTTT

len: 14
abundance: -
v_gene: TRBV5-1
d_gene: -
j_gene: TRBJ2-3
CDR3aa: CASRPALSTDTQYF
CDR3nt: TGCGCCAGCAGGCCTGCACTGAGCACAGATACGCAGTATTTT

len: 11
abundance: once
v_gene: TRBV30
d_gene: -
j_gene: TRBJ1-1
CDR3aa: CAWVGQAIYTF
CDR3nt: TGTGCCTGGGTGGGCCAGGCCATCTACACCTTT

len: 13
abundance: -
v_gene: TRBV5-1
d_gene: -
j_gene: TRBJ1-1
CDR3aa: CASSLGGDTEAFF
CDR3nt: TGCGCCAGCAGCTTGGGAGGGGACACTGAAGCTTTCTTT

len: 15
abundance: few
v_gene: TRBV2
d_gene: TRBD1
j_gene: TRBJ2-4
CDR3aa: CASSPGDRGTDIQYF
CDR3nt: TGTGCCAGCAGTCCGGGGGACAGGGGGACGGACATTCAGTACTTC

len: 13
abundance: few
v_gene: TRBV4-1
d_gene: -
j_gene: TRBJ2-1
CDR3aa: CASSRARYNEQFF
CDR3nt: TGCGCCAGCAGCCGCGCAAGATACAATGAGCAGTTCTTC

len: 13
abundance: -
v_gene: TRBV30
d_gene: -
j_gene: TRBJ2-7
CDR3aa: CAWNRWESYEQYF
CDR3nt: TGTGCCTGGAACCGGTGGGAGAGCTACGAGCAGTACTTC

len: 15
abundance: -
v_gene: TRBV6-5
d_gene: -
j_gene: TRBJ1-5
CDR3aa: CASRELRGRNQPQHF
CDR3nt: TGTGCCAGCAGGGAACTCAGGGGACGCAATCAGCCCCAGCATTTT

len: 14
abundance: -
v_gene: TRBV30
d_gene: TRBD1
j_gene: TRBJ1-4
CDR3aa: CAWRPGQPNEKLFF
CDR3nt: TGTGCCTGGAGGCCGGGACAGCCTAATGAAAAACTGTTTTTT

len: 13
abundance: -
v_gene: TRBV4-1
d_gene: TRBD1
j_gene: TRBJ2-1
CDR3aa: CASRGQGDNEQFF
CDR3nt: TGCGCCAGCAGAGGACAGGGGGACAATGAGCAGTTCTTC

len: 12
abundance: -
v_gene: TRBV29-1
d_gene: -
j_gene: TRBJ2-5
CDR3aa: CSGGAFQETQYF
CDR3nt: TGCAGCGGAGGAGCCTTTCAAGAGACCCAGTACTTC

len: 11
abundance: many
v_gene: TRBV10-3
d_gene: -
j_gene: TRBJ2-6
CDR3aa: CASTGANVLTF
CDR3nt: TGTGCCAGCACTGGGGCCAACGTCCTGACTTTC

len: 13
abundance: few
v_gene: TRBV29-1
d_gene: TRBD1
j_gene: TRBJ2-7
CDR3aa: CSAGWDRTYEQYF
CDR3nt: TGCAGCGCCGGCTGGGACAGGACCTACGAGCAGTACTTC

len: 13
abundance: -
v_gene: TRBV29-1
d_gene: -
j_gene: TRBJ1-2
CDR3aa: CSVGGSGNYGYTF
CDR3nt: TGCAGCGTTGGAGGTAGTGGGAACTATGGCTACACCTTC

len: 14
abundance: -
v_gene: TRBV29-1
d_gene: TRBD1
j_gene: TRBJ2-7
CDR3aa: CSVVSDRGGYEQYF
CDR3nt: TGCAGCGTTGTTTCGGACAGGGGGGGCTACGAGCAGTACTTC

len: 14
abundance: -
v_gene: TRBV5-1
d_gene: -
j_gene: TRBJ2-7
CDR3aa: CASSSQPRSYEQYF
CDR3nt: TGCGCCAGCAGCTCCCAGCCCCGCTCCTACGAGCAGTACTTC

len: 11
abundance: -
v_gene: TRBV20-1
d_gene: -
j_gene: TRBJ2-7
CDR3aa: CSARSGPEQYF
CDR3nt: TGCAGTGCTAGATCGGGACCCGAGCAGTACTTC

len: 14
abundance: -
v_gene: TRBV7-9
d_gene: -
j_gene: TRBJ2-1
CDR3aa: CASSLASQHNEQFF
CDR3nt: TGTGCCAGCAGCTTAGCGAGCCAGCACAATGAGCAGTTCTTC

len: 14
abundance: -
v_gene: TRBV30
d_gene: -
j_gene: TRBJ1-5
CDR3aa: CAWAGAGGDQPQHF
CDR3nt: TGTGCCTGGGCGGGGGCAGGTGGGGATCAGCCCCAGCATTTT

len: 14
abundance: -
v_gene: TRBV5-1
d_gene: -
j_gene: TRBJ2-5
CDR3aa: CASSLSGAGETQYF
CDR3nt: TGCGCCAGCAGCTTGTCGGGGGCGGGAGAGACCCAGTACTTC

len: 19
abundance: -
v_gene: TRBV28
d_gene: -
j_gene: TRBJ2-6
CDR3aa: CASSSLLGGSLSGANVLTF
CDR3nt: TGTGCCAGCAGTTCACTCTTGGGGGGCTCCCTCTCTGGGGCCAACGTCCTGACTTTC

len: 14
abundance: -
v_gene: TRBV5-1
d_gene: TRBD1
j_gene: TRBJ2-1
CDR3aa: CASSGQGTIHEQFF
CDR3nt: TGCGCCAGCAGTGGACAGGGAACTATCCATGAGCAGTTCTTC